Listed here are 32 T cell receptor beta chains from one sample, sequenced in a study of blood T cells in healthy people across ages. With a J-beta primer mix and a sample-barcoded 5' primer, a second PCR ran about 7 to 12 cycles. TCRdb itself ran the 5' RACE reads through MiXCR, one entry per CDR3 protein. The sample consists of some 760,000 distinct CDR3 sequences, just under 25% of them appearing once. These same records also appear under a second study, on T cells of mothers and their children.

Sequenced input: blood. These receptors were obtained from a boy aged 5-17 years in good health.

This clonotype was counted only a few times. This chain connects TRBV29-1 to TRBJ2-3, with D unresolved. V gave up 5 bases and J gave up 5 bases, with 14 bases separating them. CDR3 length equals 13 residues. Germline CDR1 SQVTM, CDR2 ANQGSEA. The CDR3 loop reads CSVLHAIRDTQYF. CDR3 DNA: TGCAGCGTTCTTCATGCAATCAGAGATACGCAGTATTTT.

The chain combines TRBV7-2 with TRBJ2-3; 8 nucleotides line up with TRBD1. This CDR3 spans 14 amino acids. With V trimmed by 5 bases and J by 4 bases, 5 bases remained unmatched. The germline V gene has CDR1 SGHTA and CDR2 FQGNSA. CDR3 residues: CASSRDRIADTQYF. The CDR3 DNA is TGTGCCAGCAGCCGGGACAGGATCGCAGATACGCAGTATTTT. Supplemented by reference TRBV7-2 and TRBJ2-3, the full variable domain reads GAGVSQSPSNKVTEKGKDVELRCDPISGHTALYWYRQSLGQGLEFLIYFQGNSAPDKSGLPSDRFSAERTGGSVSTLTIQRTQQEDSAVYLCASSRDRIADTQYFGPGTRLTVL.

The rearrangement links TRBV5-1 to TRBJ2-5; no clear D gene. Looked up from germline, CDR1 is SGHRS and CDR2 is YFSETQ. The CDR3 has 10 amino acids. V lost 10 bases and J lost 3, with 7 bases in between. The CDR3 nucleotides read TGCGCCCATTCGGAAGAGACCCAGTACTTC. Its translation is CAHSEETQYF.

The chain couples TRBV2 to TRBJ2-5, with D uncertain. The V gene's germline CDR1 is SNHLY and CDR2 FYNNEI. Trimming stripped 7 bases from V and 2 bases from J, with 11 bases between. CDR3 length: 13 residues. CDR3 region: CASIGPTQETQYF. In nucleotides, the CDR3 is TGTGCCAGCATCGGGCCAACACAAGAGACCCAGTACTTC.

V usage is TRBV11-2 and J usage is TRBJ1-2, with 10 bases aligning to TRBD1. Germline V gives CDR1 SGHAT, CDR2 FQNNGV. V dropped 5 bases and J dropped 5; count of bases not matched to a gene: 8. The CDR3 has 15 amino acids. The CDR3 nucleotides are TGTGCCAGCAGCCGGGACAGGGGAAATTGGTATGGCTACACCTTC. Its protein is CASSRDRGNWYGYTF.

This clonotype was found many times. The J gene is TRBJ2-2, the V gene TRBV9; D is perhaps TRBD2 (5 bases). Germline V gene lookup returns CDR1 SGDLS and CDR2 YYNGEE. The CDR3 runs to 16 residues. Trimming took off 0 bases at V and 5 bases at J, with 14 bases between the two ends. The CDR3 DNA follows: TGTGCCAGCAGCGTAGGCGGCCTTACGGGGACCGGGGAGCTGTTTTTT. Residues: CASSVGGLTGTGELFF.

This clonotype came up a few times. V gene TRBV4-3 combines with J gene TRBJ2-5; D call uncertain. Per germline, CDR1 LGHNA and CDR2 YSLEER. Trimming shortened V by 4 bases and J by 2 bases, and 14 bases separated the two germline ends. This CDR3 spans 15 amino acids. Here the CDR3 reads CASSLGWPLQETQYF. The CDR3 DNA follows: TGCGCCAGCAGCCTTGGGTGGCCTTTACAAGAGACCCAGTACTTC.

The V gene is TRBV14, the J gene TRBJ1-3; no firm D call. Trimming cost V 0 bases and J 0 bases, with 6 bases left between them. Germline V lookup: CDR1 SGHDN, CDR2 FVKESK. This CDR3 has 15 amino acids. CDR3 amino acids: CASSQERVSGNTIYF. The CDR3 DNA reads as TGTGCCAGCAGCCAAGAAAGGGTCTCTGGAAACACCATATATTTT.

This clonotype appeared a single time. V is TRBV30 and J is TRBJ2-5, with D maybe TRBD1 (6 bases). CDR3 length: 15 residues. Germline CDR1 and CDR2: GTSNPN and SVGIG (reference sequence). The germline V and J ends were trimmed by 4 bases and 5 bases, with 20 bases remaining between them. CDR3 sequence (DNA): TGTGCCTGGACGAAGACCGGGACACCGAGGGAGACCCAGTACTTC. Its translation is CAWTKTGTPRETQYF.

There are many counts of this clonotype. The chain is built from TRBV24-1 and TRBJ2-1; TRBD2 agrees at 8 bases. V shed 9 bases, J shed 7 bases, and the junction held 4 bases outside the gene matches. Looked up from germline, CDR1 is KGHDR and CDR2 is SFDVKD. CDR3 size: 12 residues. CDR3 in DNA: TGTGCCACCGGGCGGGAGGTAAATGAGCAGTTCTTC. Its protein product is CATGREVNEQFF.

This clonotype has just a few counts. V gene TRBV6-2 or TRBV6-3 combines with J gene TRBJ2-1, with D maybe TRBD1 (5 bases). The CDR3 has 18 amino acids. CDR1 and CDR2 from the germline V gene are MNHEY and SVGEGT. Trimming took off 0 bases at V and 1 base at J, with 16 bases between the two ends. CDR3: CASSYSISDSLSYNEQFF. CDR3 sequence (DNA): TGTGCCAGCAGTTACTCGATTTCTGACAGCCTATCCTACAATGAGCAGTTCTTC.

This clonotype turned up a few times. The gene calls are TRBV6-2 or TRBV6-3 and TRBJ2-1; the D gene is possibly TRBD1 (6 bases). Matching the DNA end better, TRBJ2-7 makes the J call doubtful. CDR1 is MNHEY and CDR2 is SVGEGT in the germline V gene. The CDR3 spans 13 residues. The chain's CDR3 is CASRWTASYEQYF. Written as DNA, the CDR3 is TGTGCCAGCAGATGGACAGCCTCCTACGAGCAGTACTTC.

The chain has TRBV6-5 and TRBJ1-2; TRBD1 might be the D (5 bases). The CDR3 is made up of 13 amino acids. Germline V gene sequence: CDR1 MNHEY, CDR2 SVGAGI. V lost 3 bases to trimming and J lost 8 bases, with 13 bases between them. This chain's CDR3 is CASSYSDWGGYTF. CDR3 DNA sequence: TGTGCCAGCAGTTATTCAGATTGGGGCGGCTACACCTTC.

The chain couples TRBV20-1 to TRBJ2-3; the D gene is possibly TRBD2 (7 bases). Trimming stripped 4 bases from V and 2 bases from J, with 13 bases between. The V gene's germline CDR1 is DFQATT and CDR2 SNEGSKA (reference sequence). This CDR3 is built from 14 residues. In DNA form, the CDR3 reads TGCAGTGCTACAAAGGGGGGGCCCACAGATACGCAGTATTTT. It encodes CSATKGGPTDTQYF.

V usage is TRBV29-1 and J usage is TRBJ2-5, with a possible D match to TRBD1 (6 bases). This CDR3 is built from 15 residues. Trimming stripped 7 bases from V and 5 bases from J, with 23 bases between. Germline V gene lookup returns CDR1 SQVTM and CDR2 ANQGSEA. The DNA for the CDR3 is TGCAGCGCCCCCTTTTGGGCAGGGGCCCATGAGACCCAGTACTTC. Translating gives CSAPFWAGAHETQYF.

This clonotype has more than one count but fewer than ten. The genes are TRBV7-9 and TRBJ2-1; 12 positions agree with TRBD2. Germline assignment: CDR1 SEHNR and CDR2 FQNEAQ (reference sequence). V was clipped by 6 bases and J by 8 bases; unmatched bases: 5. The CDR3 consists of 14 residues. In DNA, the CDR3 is TGTGCCAGCAGGTTACTAGCGGGAGGCCATGAGCAGTTCTTC. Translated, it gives CASRLLAGGHEQFF.

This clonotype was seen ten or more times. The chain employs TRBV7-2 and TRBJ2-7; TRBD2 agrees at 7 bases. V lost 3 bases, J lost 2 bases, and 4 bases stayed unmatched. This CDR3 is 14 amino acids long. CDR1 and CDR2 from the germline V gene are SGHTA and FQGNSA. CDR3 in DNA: TGTGCCAGCAGCTTGGAGCGGGGAACCTACGAGCAGTACTTC. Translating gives CASSLERGTYEQYF.

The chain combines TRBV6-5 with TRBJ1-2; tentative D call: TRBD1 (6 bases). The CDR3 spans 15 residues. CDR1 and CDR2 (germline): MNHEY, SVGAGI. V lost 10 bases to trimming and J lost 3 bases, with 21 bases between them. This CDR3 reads CATTHTQGRYYGYTF. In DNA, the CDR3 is TGTGCCACGACTCATACACAGGGAAGATACTATGGCTACACCTTC.

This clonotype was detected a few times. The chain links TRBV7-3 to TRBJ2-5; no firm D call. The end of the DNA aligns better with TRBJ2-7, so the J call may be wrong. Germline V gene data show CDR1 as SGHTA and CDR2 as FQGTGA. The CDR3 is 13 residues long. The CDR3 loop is CASSLMPAYEQYF. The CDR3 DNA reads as TGTGCCAGCAGCTTAATGCCTGCCTACGAGCAGTACTTC.

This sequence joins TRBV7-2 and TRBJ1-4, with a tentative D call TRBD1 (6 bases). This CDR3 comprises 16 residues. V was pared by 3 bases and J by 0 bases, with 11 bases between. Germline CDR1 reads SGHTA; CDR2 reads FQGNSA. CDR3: CASSLQGTSTNEKLFF. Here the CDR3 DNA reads TGTGCCAGCAGCTTGCAGGGGACTTCAACTAATGAAAAACTGTTTTTT.

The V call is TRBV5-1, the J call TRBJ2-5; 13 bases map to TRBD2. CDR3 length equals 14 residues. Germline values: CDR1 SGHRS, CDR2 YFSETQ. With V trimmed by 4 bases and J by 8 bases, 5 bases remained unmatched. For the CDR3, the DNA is TGCGCCAGCAGCGAGGGACTAGCGGGGCTTACCCAGTACTTC. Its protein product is CASSEGLAGLTQYF.

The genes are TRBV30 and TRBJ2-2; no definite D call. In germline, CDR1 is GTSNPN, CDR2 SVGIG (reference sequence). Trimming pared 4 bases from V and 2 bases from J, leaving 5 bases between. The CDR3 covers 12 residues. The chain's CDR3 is CAWTVNTGELFF. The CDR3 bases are TGTGCCTGGACAGTAAACACCGGGGAGCTGTTTTTT.

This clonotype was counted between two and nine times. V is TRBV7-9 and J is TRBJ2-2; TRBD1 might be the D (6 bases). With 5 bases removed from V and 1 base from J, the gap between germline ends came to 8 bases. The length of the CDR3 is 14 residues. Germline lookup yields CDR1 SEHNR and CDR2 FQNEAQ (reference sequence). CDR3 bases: TGTGCCAGCAGCCACAGGGTGAACACCGGGGAGCTGTTTTTT. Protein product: CASSHRVNTGELFF.

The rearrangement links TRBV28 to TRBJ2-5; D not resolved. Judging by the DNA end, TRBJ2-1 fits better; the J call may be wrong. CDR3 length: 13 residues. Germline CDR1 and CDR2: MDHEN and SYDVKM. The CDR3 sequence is CASSPLEYNEQFF. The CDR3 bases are TGTGCCAGCAGTCCGTTGGAATACAATGAGCAGTTCTTC.

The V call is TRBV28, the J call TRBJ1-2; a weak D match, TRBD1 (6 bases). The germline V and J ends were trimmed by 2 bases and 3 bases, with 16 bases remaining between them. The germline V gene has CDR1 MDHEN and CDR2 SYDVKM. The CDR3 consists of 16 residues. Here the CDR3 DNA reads TGTGCCAGCAGTTTAGCGGGGAAGGACAGCGACTATGGCTACACCTTC. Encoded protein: CASSLAGKDSDYGYTF.

CDR3 in amino acids: CASAAGADTQYF. CDR3 bases: TGTGCCAGCGCTGCGGGGGCAGATACGCAGTATTTT. V is TRBV3-1 and J is TRBJ2-3, with 7 nucleotides matching TRBD2. The CDR3 length is 12 residues. Germline V gives CDR1 LGHDT, CDR2 YNNKEL (reference sequence). The V and J ends lost 8 bases and 4 bases, in that order; junction bases with no gene match: 3.

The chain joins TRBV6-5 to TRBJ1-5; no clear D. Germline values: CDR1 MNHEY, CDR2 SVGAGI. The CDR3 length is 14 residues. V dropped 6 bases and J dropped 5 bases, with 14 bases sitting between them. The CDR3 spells CASSPDGGYQPQHF. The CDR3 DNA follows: TGTGCCAGCAGCCCCGATGGAGGCTATCAGCCCCAGCATTTT.

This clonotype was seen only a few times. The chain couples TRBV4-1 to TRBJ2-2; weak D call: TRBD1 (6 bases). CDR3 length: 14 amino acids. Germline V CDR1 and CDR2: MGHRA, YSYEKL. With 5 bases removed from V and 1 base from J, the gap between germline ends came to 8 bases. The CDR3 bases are TGCGCCAGCAGCGAGGGACAGAACACCGGGGAGCTGTTTTTT. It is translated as CASSEGQNTGELFF.

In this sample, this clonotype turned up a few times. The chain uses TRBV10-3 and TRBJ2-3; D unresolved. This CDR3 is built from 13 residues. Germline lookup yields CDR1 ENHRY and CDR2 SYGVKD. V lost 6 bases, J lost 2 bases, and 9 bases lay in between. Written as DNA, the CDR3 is TGTGCCATCAGGCGGCAGCTCACAGATACGCAGTATTTT. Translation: CAIRRQLTDTQYF.

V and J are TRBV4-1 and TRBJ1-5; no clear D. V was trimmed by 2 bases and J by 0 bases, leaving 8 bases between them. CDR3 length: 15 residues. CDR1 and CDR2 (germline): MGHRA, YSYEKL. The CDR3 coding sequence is TGCGCCAGCAGCCAACCCGACTATAGCAATCAGCCCCAGCATTTT. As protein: CASSQPDYSNQPQHF.

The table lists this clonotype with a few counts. The DNA of the CDR3 is TGTGCCAGTAGTATAATGGGCATCATGAACACTGAAGCTTTCTTT. Its protein is CASSIMGIMNTEAFF. The V gene is TRBV19, the J gene TRBJ1-1, with D hard to call. Trimming shortened V by 2 bases and J by 0 bases, and 10 bases separated the two germline ends. In germline, CDR1 is LNHDA, CDR2 SQIVND (reference sequence). The CDR3 contains 15 residues.

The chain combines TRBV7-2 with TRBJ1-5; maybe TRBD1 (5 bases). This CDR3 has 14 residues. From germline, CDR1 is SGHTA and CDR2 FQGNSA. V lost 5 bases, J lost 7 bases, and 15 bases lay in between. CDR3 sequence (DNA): TGTGCCAGCAGCCTCGCCGGCAGGGAACAGCCCCAGCATTTT. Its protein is CASSLAGREQPQHF. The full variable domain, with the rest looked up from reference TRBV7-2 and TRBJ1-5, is GAGVSQSPSNKVTEKGKDVELRCDPISGHTALYWYRQSLGQGLEFLIYFQGNSAPDKSGLPSDRFSAERTGGSVSTLTIQRTQQEDSAVYLCASSLAGREQPQHFGDGTRLSIL.